This is a list of T cell receptor beta chains from one sample in a study of spatial heterogeneity in lung cancer. MiXCR, applied by TCRdb to the 5' RACE reads, yields one record per CDR3 protein. The sample lists fewer than 150,000 distinct CDR3 sequences, 11% occurring once. Material: PBMCs, obtained at follow-up. The receptors shown here come from a female donor with early-stage non-small cell lung cancer. Both conserved end residues are part of each CDR3. A D gene is named only where the DNA matches it firmly.

V,D,CDR3
TRBV12-3/TRBV12-4,NA,CASSLARGNTQYF
TRBV11-1,TRBD2,CASSETSGRAPTSYEHYF
TRBV20-1,TRBD2,CSVSGRPDTQYF
TRBV29-1,NA,CSVAVGRSDTQYF
TRBV15,TRBD2,CATSRRGLERSDTQYF
TRBV20-1,TRBD2,CSARDLTSGRTDYEQYF
TRBV7-3,TRBD2,CASSPRGWLTSGPSTDTQYF
TRBV19,TRBD1,CASKPGQVNQPQHF
TRBV20-1,TRBD2,CSGGLAGVLGSNEQFF
TRBV7-2,NA,CASSSRQVRNTEAFF
TRBV27,TRBD2,CASSASGNIQYF
TRBV12-3/TRBV12-4,TRBD2,CASSLVAGHEQFF
TRBV5-1,NA,CASNLQSSYNEQFF
TRBV7-2,NA,CASSMPGRRETQYF
TRBV5-1,TRBD2,CASSFPPSGTQETQYF
TRBV29-1,NA,CSVDKGGVFETQYF
TRBV20-1,NA,CSARVPQNNEQFF
TRBV20-1,NA,CSARDLRGGMNTEAFF
TRBV2,TRBD2,CASLGSGRDTQYF
TRBV7-2,NA,CASSLHNEQFF
TRBV27,TRBD1,CASSKDRGRLGELFF
TRBV20-1,NA,CSADGGKGTDTQYF
TRBV12-3/TRBV12-4,TRBD2,CASSFSGSSYNEQFF
TRBV30,NA,CAWSVSGAYTEAFF
TRBV7-9,NA,CASSSESFGGQYF
TRBV7-9,NA,CASSLAGDTSNF
TRBV29-1,TRBD2,CSVGISGRGNEQFF
TRBV7-2,NA,CASSLVAVQASGAFF
TRBV3-1,NA,CASSRFLYEQYF
TRBV20-1,TRBD2,CSARLAGGPYEQYF
TRBV5-6,NA,CASSLHGSRGETQYF
TRBV5-1,TRBD2,CASSLAGGQARFEQFF
TRBV11-1,TRBD2,CASSLALAVNEQFF
TRBV7-8,NA,CASSFTGTSTDTQYF
TRBV10-3,NA,CAIRSTVFSYNEQFF
TRBV28,NA,CATRNGQTQPQHF
TRBV5-1,TRBD2,CASSLLAGEPRQTQYF
TRBV27,NA,CASSPISAGELFF
TRBV7-2,TRBD1,CASSLAGQGNTEAFF
TRBV27,NA,CASRGPSSYNEQFF
TRBV19,NA,CASSPRTAWRGNQPQHF
TRBV6-2/TRBV6-3,NA,CASSYPPRDGTEAFF
TRBV6-5,NA,CASSRLVFSSYNEQFF